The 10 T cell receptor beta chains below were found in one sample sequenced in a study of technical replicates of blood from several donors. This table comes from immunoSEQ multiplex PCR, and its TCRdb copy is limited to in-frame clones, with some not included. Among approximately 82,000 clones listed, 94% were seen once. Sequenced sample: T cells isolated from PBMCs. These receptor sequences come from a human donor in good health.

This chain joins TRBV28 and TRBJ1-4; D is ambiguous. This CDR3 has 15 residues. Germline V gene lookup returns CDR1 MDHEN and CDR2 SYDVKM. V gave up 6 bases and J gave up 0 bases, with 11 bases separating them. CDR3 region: CASRRLPATNEKLFF. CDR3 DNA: TGTGCCAGCAGGCGGTTACCCGCAACTAATGAAAAACTGTTTTTT.

DNA of the CDR3: TGTGCCAGCAGAGGTCTAGCGGGAACCCATGAGCAGTTCTTC. As protein: CASRGLAGTHEQFF. This chain joins TRBV9 and TRBJ2-1, with TRBD2 identical over 9 bases. Germline trimming cut 5 bases from V and 8 bases from J; bases unmatched to any gene: 8. CDR3 length: 14 amino acids. CDR1 is SGDLS and CDR2 is YYNGEE in the germline V gene.

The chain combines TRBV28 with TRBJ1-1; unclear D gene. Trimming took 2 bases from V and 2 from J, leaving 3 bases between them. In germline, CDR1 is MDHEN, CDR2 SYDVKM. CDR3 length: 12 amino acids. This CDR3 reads CASSLLNTEAFF. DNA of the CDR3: TGTGCCAGCAGTTTACTAAACACTGAAGCTTTCTTT.

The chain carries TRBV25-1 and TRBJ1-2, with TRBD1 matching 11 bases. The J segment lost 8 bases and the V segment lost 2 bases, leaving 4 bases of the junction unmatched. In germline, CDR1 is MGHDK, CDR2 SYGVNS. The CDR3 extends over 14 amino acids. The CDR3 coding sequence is TGTGCCAGCAGTGAAGGACAGGGGGCAGGGGGCTACACCTTC. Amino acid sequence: CASSEGQGAGGYTF.

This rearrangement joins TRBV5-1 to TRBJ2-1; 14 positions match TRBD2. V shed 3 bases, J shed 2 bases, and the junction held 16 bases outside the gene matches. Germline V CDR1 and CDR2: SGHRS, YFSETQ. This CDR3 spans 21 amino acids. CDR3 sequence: CASSWTGTSGGRRLPYNEQFF. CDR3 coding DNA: TGCGCCAGCAGCTGGACCGGGACTAGCGGGGGCCGCCGCTTACCCTACAATGAGCAGTTCTTC.

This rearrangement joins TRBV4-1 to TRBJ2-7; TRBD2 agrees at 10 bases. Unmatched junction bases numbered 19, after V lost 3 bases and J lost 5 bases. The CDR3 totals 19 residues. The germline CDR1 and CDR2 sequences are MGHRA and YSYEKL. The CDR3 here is CASSHRIKQREGPHHEQYF. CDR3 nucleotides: TGCGCCAGCAGCCACCGTATCAAACAGCGGGAGGGCCCCCACCACGAGCAGTACTTC.

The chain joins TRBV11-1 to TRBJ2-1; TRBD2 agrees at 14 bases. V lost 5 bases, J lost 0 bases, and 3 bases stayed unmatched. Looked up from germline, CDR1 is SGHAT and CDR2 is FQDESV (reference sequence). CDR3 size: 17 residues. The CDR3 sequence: CASSATSGRASYNEQFF. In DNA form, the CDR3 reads TGTGCCAGCAGCGCGACTAGCGGGAGGGCCTCCTACAATGAGCAGTTCTTC. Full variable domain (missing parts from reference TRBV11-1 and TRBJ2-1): EAEVAQSPRYKITEKSQAVAFWCDPISGHATLYWYRQILGQGPELLVQFQDESVVDDSQLPKDRFSAERLKGVDSTLKIQPAELGDSAMYLCASSATSGRASYNEQFFGPGTRLTVL.

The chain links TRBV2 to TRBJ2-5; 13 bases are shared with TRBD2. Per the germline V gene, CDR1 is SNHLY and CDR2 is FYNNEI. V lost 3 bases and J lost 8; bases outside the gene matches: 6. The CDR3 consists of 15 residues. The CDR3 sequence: CASSDGLAGVGTQYF. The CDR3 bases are TGTGCCAGCAGTGATGGACTAGCGGGGGTGGGTACCCAGTACTTC.

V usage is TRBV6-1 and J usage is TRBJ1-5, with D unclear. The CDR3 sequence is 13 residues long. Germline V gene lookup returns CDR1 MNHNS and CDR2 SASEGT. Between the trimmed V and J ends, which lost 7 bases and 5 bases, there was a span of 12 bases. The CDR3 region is CASNGQDYQPQHF. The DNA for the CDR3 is TGTGCCAGCAATGGGCAGGATTATCAGCCCCAGCATTTT.

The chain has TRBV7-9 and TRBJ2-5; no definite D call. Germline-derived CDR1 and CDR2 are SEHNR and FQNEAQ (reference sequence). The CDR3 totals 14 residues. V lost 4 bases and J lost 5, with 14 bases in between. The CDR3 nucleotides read TGTGCCAGCAGCTCGTATGTGACTCGGGAGACCCAGTACTTC. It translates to CASSSYVTRETQYF.